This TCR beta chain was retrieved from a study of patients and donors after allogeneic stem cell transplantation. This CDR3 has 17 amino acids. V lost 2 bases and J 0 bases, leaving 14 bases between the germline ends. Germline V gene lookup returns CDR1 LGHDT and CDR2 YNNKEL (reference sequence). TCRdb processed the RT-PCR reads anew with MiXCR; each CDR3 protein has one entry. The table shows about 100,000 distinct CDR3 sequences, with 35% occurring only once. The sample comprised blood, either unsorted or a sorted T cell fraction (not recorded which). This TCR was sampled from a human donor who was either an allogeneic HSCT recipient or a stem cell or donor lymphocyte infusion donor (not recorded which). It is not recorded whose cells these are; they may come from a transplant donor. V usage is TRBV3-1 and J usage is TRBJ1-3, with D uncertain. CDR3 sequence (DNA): TGTGCCAGCAGCCAACCGCGAGGCGTCCACTCTGGAAACACCATATATTTT. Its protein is CASSQPRGVHSGNTIYF.